The next 22 T cell receptor beta chains were all read from a single sample in a study of blood T cell repertoires in COVID-19. Profiled with immunoSEQ multiplex PCR; TCRdb holds only in-frame clones, not every one. The sample has hundreds of thousands of clones; nearly 90% are singletons. The sequencing sample was made of PBMCs or T cells enriched from blood (not recorded which). These receptor sequences come from a woman between 18 and 30 years old with acute COVID-19.

The chain has TRBV28 and TRBJ2-3; 9 bases match TRBD2. The CDR3 totals 16 residues. In germline, CDR1 is MDHEN, CDR2 SYDVKM. The J segment lost 4 bases and the V segment lost 2 bases, leaving 7 bases of the junction unmatched. The CDR3 DNA reads as TGTGCCAGCAGTTTAATCCTAGCGGGACTCTCAGATACGCAGTATTTT. Translated: CASSLILAGLSDTQYF.

This clone was counted once. The gene calls are TRBV4-1 and TRBJ2-3, with unresolved D. From germline, CDR1 is MGHRA and CDR2 YSYEKL. The CDR3 contains 14 residues. Between the trimmed V and J ends, which lost 0 bases and 7 bases, there was a span of 11 bases. The CDR3 DNA reads as TGCGCCAGCAGCCAAGATCCAATCGGGTATACGCAGTATTTT. Its translation is CASSQDPIGYTQYF.

The chain joins TRBV7-3 to TRBJ2-1, with D possibly TRBD2 on 6 matching bases. The CDR3 consists of 16 residues. The V gene lost 0 bases and the J gene lost 7 bases, with 16 bases spanning the gap. Germline V CDR1 and CDR2: SGHTA, FQGTGA. The CDR3 sequence is CASSLTNSGSINEQFF. The CDR3 nucleotides are TGTGCCAGCAGCTTAACAAACTCCGGGAGCATTAATGAGCAGTTCTTC.

There are a few counts of this clone. The genes are TRBV28 and TRBJ1-1, with a possible D match to TRBD1 (6 bases). The CDR3 is made up of 17 amino acids. With 5 bases removed from V and 0 bases from J, the gap between germline ends came to 19 bases. CDR1 is MDHEN, CDR2 SYDVKM, per germline. Here the CDR3 reads CASSISTGNLMNTEAFF. CDR3 coding DNA: TGTGCCAGCAGTATCTCCACAGGGAACCTAATGAACACTGAAGCTTTCTTT.

The chain joins TRBV27 to TRBJ1-2; 8 bases fit TRBD1. The trim removed 3 bases at V and 7 bases at J, leaving 10 bases unmatched. The CDR3 totals 15 residues. Germline assignment: CDR1 MNHEY and CDR2 SMNVEV (reference sequence). In nucleotides, the CDR3 is TGTGCCAGCAGTTTCACAGGGGGGTTCGGGAGTGGCTACACCTTC. Translating it yields CASSFTGGFGSGYTF.

The chain links TRBV19 to TRBJ1-6; D may be TRBD1 (5 bases). This CDR3 spans 13 amino acids. The germline V gene has CDR1 LNHDA and CDR2 SQIVND (reference sequence). Trimming took 10 bases from V and 10 from J, leaving 17 bases between them. The CDR3 DNA is TGTGCCACTCACTGGACGCGGGGCTCACCCCTCCACTTT. It encodes CATHWTRGSPLHF.

The rearrangement joins TRBV11-3 to TRBJ1-4; 9 nucleotides align to TRBD1. V shed 3 bases, J shed 5 bases, and the junction held 7 bases outside the gene matches. Looked up from germline, CDR1 is SGHNT and CDR2 is YENEEA. This CDR3 comprises 16 residues. CDR3 nucleotide sequence: TGTGCCAGCAGCTTCTCCTGGACAGGGGAAAATGAAAAACTGTTTTTT. This codes for CASSFSWTGENEKLFF.

The J gene is TRBJ2-7, the V gene TRBV18; D may be TRBD2 (5 bases). With 6 bases removed from V and 5 bases from J, the gap between germline ends came to 23 bases. This CDR3 has 16 residues. Germline V gene data show CDR1 as KGHSH and CDR2 as LQKENI. CDR3 loop: CASSTKRRQFWNEQYF. Here the CDR3 DNA reads TGTGCCAGCTCGACTAAACGGCGGCAATTCTGGAACGAGCAGTACTTC.

The CDR3 DNA is TGTGCCAGTAGTTTGGAGGACAGGGGGCTCTATGGCTACACCTTC. Amino acid sequence: CASSLEDRGLYGYTF. The V gene is TRBV19, the J gene TRBJ1-2; 11 nucleotides align to TRBD1. This CDR3 is 15 amino acids long. Germline CDR1 is LNHDA and CDR2 is SQIVND (reference sequence). Unmatched junction bases numbered 6, after V lost 5 bases and J lost 4 bases.

The genes are TRBV24-1 and TRBJ2-1; possible D gene TRBD1, 6 bases. Germline V CDR1 and CDR2: KGHDR, SFDVKD. V was shortened by 3 bases and J by 0 bases, with 14 bases between the two germline ends. The CDR3 sequence is 17 residues long. DNA for the CDR3: TGTGCCACCAGTGATACCTCAACAGGGTTCTCCTACAATGAGCAGTTCTTC. It codes for CATSDTSTGFSYNEQFF.

The chain employs TRBV19 and TRBJ2-2; TRBD1 matches at 9 bases. Losses at the gene ends were 5 bases for V and 5 bases for J; bases not matched to a gene: 12. The CDR3 extends over 17 amino acids. Germline V CDR1 and CDR2: LNHDA, SQIVND (reference sequence). The CDR3 nucleotides are TGTGCCAGTAGTCCCTCGACCGGGACAGGGCTTACCGGGGAGCTGTTTTTT. It encodes CASSPSTGTGLTGELFF.

The rearrangement links TRBV4-1 to TRBJ2-5, with 13 nucleotides matching TRBD2. Germline lookup yields CDR1 MGHRA and CDR2 YSYEKL. The J segment lost 5 bases and the V segment lost 0 bases, leaving 15 bases of the junction unmatched. CDR3 length: 20 residues. The CDR3, as DNA: TGCGCCAGCAGCCAAGATCGGGCCCAACTAGCGGGAGGGCCATGGGAGACCCAGTACTTC. Translating gives CASSQDRAQLAGGPWETQYF.

This clone was seen once. The chain links TRBV13 to TRBJ2-3; TRBD2 agrees at 14 bases. Germline assignment: CDR1 PRHDT and CDR2 FYEKMQ (reference sequence). This CDR3 is built from 22 residues. V gave up 1 base and J gave up 5 bases; unmatched junction bases: 20. DNA of the CDR3: TGTGCCAGCAGCTTAGTTTGGACCCAACCACTAGAGACTAGCGGGAGGGTAGATACGCAGTATTTT. Amino acids: CASSLVWTQPLETSGRVDTQYF.

V is TRBV6-5 and J is TRBJ2-7; TRBD1 matches at 8 bases. V was pared by 6 bases and J by 0 bases, with 7 bases of the junction left unmatched. There are 15 residues in the CDR3. Germline loops: CDR1 MNHEY, CDR2 SVGAGI. The CDR3 DNA reads as TGTGCCAGCAGGAAGGACAGGGATGGCTCCTACGAGCAGTACTTC. Its protein is CASRKDRDGSYEQYF.

V gene TRBV15 combines with J gene TRBJ1-3, with D unresolved. V was shortened by 1 base and J by 0 bases, with 13 bases between the two germline ends. The CDR3 is made up of 17 amino acids. Germline V gene sequence: CDR1 LNHNV, CDR2 YYDKDF (reference sequence). The DNA for the CDR3 is TGTGCCACCAGCAGAGTTAGACCGACTGTCTCTGGAAACACCATATATTTT. Encoded protein: CATSRVRPTVSGNTIYF.

This clone was detected only once. The J gene is TRBJ2-7, the V gene TRBV28; D may be TRBD2 (6 bases). Germline V gene lookup returns CDR1 MDHEN and CDR2 SYDVKM. Deletions cut 10 bases from V and 6 bases from J, with 19 bases between. The length of the CDR3 is 13 residues. The CDR3 loop is CATLRGSESEQYF. CDR3 in DNA: TGTGCCACCCTCCGGGGGAGCGAGAGCGAGCAGTACTTC.

The V call is TRBV7-8, the J call TRBJ2-7, with D perhaps TRBD1 (6 bases). Between the trimmed V and J ends, which lost 5 bases and 3 bases, there was a span of 17 bases. Germline V gene lookup returns CDR1 SGHVS and CDR2 FQNEAQ. This CDR3 is built from 15 residues. The CDR3 DNA sequence: TGTGCCAGCAGCGTAGGCCGGGACACACACTACGAGCAGTACTTC. Residues: CASSVGRDTHYEQYF.

The chain is built from TRBV29-1 and TRBJ1-2, with D perhaps matching TRBD1 (5 bases). CDR1 is SQVTM, CDR2 ANQGSEA, per germline. The CDR3 spans 13 residues. The V and J ends lost 0 bases and 5 bases respectively, with 10 bases between them. Here the CDR3 DNA reads TGCAGCGTTGAAGAATACAGGCTGTATGGCTACACCTTC. It specifies CSVEEYRLYGYTF.

The V and J genes are TRBV28 and TRBJ2-7; D gene unclear. With 6 bases removed from V and 3 bases from J, the gap between germline ends came to 6 bases. CDR1 is MDHEN and CDR2 is SYDVKM in the germline V gene. The CDR3 covers 11 residues. The DNA for the CDR3 is TGTGCCAGCAGCCGCGACTACGAGCAGTACTTC. Amino acid sequence: CASSRDYEQYF.

The chain recombines TRBV28 with TRBJ1-6; possible D gene TRBD1, 5 bases. Trimming pared 4 bases from V and 1 base from J, leaving 20 bases between. There are 19 residues in the CDR3. Germline CDR1 is MDHEN and CDR2 is SYDVKM. CDR3 amino acids: CASSSLNWGVGSYNSPLHF. The CDR3 bases are TGTGCCAGCAGTTCCCTCAACTGGGGGGTCGGGTCCTATAATTCACCCCTCCACTTT. Full variable domain (rest looked up from reference TRBV28 and TRBJ1-6): DVKVTQSSRYLVKRTGEKVFLECVQDMDHENMFWYRQDPGLGLRLIYFSYDVKMKEKGDIPEGYSVSREKKERFSLILESASTNQTSMYLCASSSLNWGVGSYNSPLHFGNGTRLTVT.

This chain connects TRBV6-1 to TRBJ2-4, with D possibly being TRBD1 (6 bases). V was clipped by 2 bases and J by 0 bases, with 14 bases between them. The CDR3 sequence is 17 residues long. Germline CDR1 and CDR2: MNHNS and SASEGT. The CDR3 DNA is TGTGCCAGCAGTGAAACCAGGACAGTCCTAGCCAAAAACATTCAGTACTTC. Its protein is CASSETRTVLAKNIQYF.

The gene calls are TRBV18 and TRBJ2-7, with D maybe TRBD1 (5 bases). The CDR3 totals 12 residues. V gave up 3 bases and J gave up 3 bases, with 6 bases separating them. The V gene's germline CDR1 is KGHSH and CDR2 LQKENI. CDR3 in amino acids: CASSPTGYEQYF. The CDR3 coding sequence is TGTGCCAGCTCACCCACAGGCTACGAGCAGTACTTC.